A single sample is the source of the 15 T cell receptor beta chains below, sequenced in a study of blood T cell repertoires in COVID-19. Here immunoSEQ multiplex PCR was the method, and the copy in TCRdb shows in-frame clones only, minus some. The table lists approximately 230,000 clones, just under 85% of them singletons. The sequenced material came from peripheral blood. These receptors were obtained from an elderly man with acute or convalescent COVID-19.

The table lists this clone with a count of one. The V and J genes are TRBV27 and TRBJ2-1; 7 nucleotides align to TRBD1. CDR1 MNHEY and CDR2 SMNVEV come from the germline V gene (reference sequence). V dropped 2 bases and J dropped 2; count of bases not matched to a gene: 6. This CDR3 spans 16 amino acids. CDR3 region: CASSLTPQGAYNEQFF. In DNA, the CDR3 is TGTGCCAGCAGTTTAACCCCCCAGGGGGCCTACAATGAGCAGTTCTTC.

In DNA, the CDR3 is TGCGCCAGCAGCGTCCCTGTGGCAGGGAGGGCTAGCGGGAGGGCCAACTACAATGAGCAGTTCTTC. This codes for CASSVPVAGRASGRANYNEQFF. The rearrangement links TRBV5-1 to TRBJ2-1, with 12 bases lining up with TRBD2. The V gene end was trimmed by 4 bases and the J gene end by 3 bases; junction bases not matched to a gene: 23. This CDR3 contains 22 residues. Germline CDR1 SGHRS, CDR2 YFSETQ.

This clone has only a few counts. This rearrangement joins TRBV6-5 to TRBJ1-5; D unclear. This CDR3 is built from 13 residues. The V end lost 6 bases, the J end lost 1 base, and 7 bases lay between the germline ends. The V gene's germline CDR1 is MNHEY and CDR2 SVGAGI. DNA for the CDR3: TGTGCCAGCAGCCCCCGGAGCAATCAGCCCCAGCATTTT. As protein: CASSPRSNQPQHF.

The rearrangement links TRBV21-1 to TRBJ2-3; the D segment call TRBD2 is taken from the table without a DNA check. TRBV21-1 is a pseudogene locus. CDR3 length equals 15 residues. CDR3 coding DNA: TGTGCCAGCAGCAAACCGGGGGGACCCCCAGATACGCAGTATTTT. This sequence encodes CASSKPGGPPDTQYF.

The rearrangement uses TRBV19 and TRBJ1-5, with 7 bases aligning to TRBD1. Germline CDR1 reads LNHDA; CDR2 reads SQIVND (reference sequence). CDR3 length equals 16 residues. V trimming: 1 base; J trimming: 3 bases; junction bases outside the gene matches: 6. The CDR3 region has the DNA TGTGCCAGTAGTATAGGGGACAGTCAGAACAATCAGCCCCAGCATTTT. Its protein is CASSIGDSQNNQPQHF.

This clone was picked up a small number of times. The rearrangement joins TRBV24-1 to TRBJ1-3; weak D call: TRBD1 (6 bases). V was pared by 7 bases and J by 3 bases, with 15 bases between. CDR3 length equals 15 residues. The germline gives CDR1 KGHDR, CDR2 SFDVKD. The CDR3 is CATSPEGVSGNTIYF. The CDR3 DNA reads TGTGCCACCAGCCCCGAGGGGGTGAGTGGAAACACCATATATTTT.

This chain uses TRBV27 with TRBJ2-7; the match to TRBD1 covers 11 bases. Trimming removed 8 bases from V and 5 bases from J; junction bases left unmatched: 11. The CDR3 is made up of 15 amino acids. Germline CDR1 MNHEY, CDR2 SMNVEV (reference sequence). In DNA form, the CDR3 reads TGTGCCAGCGTCCCCGGGACAGGGGGTTTCAACGAGCAGTACTTC. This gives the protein CASVPGTGGFNEQYF.

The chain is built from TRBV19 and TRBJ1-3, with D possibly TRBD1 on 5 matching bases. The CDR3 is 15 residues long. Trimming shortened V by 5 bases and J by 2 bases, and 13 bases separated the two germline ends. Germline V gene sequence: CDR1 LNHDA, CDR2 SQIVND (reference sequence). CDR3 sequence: CASSVQVVTGNTIYF. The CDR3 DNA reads TGTGCCAGTAGTGTACAGGTAGTCACTGGAAACACCATATATTTT.

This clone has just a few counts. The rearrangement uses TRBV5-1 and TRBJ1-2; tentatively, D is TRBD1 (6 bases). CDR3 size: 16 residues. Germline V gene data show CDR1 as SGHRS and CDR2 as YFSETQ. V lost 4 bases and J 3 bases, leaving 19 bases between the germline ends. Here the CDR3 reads CASSPWVGQTHYGYTF. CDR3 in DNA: TGCGCCAGCAGCCCCTGGGTCGGACAGACTCACTATGGCTACACCTTC.

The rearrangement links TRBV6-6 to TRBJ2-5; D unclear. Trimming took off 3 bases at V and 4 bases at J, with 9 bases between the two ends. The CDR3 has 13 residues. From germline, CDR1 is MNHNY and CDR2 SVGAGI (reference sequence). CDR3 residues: CASSYGRVETQYF. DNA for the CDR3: TGTGCCAGCAGTTATGGTCGGGTAGAGACCCAGTACTTC.

In DNA form, the CDR3 reads TGTGCCACCAGTGATTCCCGGGACAGGGGTAATCAGCCCCAGCATTTT. This encodes CATSDSRDRGNQPQHF. The J gene is TRBJ1-5, the V gene TRBV24-1; TRBD1 aligns across 10 bases. Per the germline V gene, CDR1 is KGHDR and CDR2 is SFDVKD. J gave up 4 bases and V 2 bases, and 4 bases lay outside the gene matches. This CDR3 comprises 16 residues.

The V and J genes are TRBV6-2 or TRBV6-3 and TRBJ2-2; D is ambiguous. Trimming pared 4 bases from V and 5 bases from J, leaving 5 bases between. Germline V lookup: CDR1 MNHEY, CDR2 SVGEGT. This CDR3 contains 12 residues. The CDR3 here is CASSSVTGELFF. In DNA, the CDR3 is TGTGCCAGCAGTTCCGTAACCGGGGAGCTGTTTTTT.

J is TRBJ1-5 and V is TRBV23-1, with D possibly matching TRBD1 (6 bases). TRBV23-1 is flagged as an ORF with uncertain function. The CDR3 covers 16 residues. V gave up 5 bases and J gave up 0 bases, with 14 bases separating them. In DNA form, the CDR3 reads TGCGCCAGCAGTTGGTCCGGACAGTCTAGCAATCAGCCCCAGCATTTT. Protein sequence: CASSWSGQSSNQPQHF.

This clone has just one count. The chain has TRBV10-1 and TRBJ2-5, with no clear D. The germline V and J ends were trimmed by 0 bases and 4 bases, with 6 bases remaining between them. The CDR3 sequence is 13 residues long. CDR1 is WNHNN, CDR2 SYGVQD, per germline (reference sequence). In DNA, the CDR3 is TGCGCCAGCAGTGAGTCGCCTAGAGAGACCCAGTACTTC. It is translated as CASSESPRETQYF.

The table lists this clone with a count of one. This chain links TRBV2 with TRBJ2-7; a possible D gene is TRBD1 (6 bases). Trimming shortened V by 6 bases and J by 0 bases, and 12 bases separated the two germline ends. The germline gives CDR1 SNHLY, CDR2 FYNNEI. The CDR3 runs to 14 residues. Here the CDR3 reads CASRIWDTSYEQYF. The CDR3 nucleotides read TGTGCCAGCAGGATCTGGGACACCTCCTACGAGCAGTACTTC.